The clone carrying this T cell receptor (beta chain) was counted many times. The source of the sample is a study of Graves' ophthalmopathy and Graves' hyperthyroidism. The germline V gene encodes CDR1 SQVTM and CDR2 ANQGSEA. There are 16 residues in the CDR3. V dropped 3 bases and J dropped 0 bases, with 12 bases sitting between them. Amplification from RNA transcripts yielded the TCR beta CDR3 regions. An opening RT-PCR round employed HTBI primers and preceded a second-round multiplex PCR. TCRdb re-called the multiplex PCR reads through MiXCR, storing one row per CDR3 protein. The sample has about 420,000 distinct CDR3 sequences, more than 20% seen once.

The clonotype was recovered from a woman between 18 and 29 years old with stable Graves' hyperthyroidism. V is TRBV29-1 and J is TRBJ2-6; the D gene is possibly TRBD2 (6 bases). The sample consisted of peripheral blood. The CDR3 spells CSVDLPGDSGANVLTF. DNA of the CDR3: TGCAGCGTTGATCTACCGGGGGACTCTGGGGCCAACGTCCTGACTTTC.